This T cell receptor (beta chain) was recorded in a study of monozygotic twins with inflammatory bowel disease. The length of the CDR3 is 18 residues. TCRdb re-called the 5' RACE reads and catalogs CDR3 proteins one per entry, DNA excluded. The table lists roughly 320,000 distinct CDR3 sequences, with roughly 5.8% in the top ten. Regarding this clonotype: Its antigen is as yet unknown.

Study-wide results and limits: Inverse Simpson values showed less TCRbeta diversity in IBD patients than in their healthy co-twins.

The genes are TRBV12-3 or TRBV12-4 and TRBJ1-5; TCRdb reports TRBD1, a call that lacks DNA to check it against. This sequence originates from a human donor with ulcerative colitis or Crohn's disease, or a healthy co-twin of an affected twin (not recorded which). Sequencing was done on a sample of blood. This CDR3 is CASSPTGTADYSNQPQHF.